This TCR beta chain was sequenced for a study of blood T cell repertoires in COVID-19. The wider study: From T cells, B-cell-depleted T cells, or PBMCs came the material, which was cDNA or gDNA.

The V end lost 1 base, the J end lost 6 bases, and 13 bases lay between the germline ends. Germline V lookup: CDR1 SGHTA, CDR2 FQGNSA. The CDR3 extends over 15 amino acids. The method was immunoSEQ multiplex PCR; TCRdb's version includes in-frame clones alone and lacks a portion of them. Of tens of thousands of clones in the sample, approximately 80% were seen once. The chain carries TRBV7-2 and TRBJ2-1, with D unclear. The clonotype originates from a man in his sixties or seventies with COVID-19, enrolled during active disease. Material: peripheral blood. CDR3 residues: CASSLGPSLANEQFF. The CDR3 DNA sequence: TGTGCCAGCAGCTTAGGTCCCTCCCTGGCCAATGAGCAGTTCTTC.